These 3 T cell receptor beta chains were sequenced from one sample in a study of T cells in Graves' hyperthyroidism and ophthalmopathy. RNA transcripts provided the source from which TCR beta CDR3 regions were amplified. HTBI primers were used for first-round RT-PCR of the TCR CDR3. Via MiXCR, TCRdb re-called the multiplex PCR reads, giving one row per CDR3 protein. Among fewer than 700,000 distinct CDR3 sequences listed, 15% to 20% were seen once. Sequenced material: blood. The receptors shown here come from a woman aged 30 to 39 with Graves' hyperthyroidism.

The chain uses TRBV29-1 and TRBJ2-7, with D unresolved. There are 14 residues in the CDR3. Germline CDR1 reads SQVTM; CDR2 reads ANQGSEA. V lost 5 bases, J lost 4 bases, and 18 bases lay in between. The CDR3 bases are TGCAGCGTTTCGCCGGGCCCCAACCCTTACGAGCAGTACTTC. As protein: CSVSPGPNPYEQYF.

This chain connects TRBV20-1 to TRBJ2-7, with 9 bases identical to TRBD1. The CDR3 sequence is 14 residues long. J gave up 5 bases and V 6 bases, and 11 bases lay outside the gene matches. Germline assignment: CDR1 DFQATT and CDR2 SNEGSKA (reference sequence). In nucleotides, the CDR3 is TGCAGTGCCCTCCCCGGGACAGGGACCCACGAGCAGTACTTC. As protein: CSALPGTGTHEQYF.

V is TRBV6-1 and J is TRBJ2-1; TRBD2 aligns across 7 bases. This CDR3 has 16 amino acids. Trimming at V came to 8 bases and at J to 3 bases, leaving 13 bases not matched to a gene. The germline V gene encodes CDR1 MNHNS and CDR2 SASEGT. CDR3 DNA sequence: TGTGCCAGCCTCTCTTCTGGAGCGGGAAGCTACAATGAGCAGTTCTTC. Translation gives CASLSSGAGSYNEQFF.